This TCR beta chain emerged from a study of blood T cell repertoires in COVID-19. Clones were read by immunoSEQ multiplex PCR, and TCRdb kept only the in-frame ones, dropping some. There are almost 250,000 clones in the sample; 86% occur only once, and over 5.5% lies in the top ten. CDR3 length: 15 residues. Germline CDR1 and CDR2: MDHEN and SYDVKM. The trim removed 5 bases at V and 0 bases at J, leaving 1 base unmatched. The clonotype comes from a woman aged 80 or over with COVID-19, enrolled during active disease. The gene calls are TRBV28 and TRBJ2-2; 9 positions match TRBD2. Sequencing input: peripheral blood. The CDR3: CASSSGGTNTGELFF. In DNA form, the CDR3 reads TGTGCCAGCAGTAGCGGGGGGACGAACACCGGGGAGCTGTTTTTT.